The clone carrying this T cell receptor (beta chain) was seen many times. Its antigen is currently unknown. The entry originates in a study of T cell repertoires in cytomegalovirus infection. Study information: Carrying CMV and the relevant HLA type showed in public TCR beta signatures. Whole-study findings and limits: Dominating the ex vivo response were TCR beta clonotypes that were CMV-specific and HLA-C-restricted. Identification of carriers of CMV plus the relevant HLA was achieved through cumulative public TCR beta family frequency.

The CDR3 length is 14 residues. The ends lost 0 bases at V and 7 bases at J; junction bases unmatched: 4. One entry per CDR3 protein, called by TCRdb with MiXCR from the reads. The table includes about 190,000 distinct CDR3 sequences, 8.5% to 10% detected once. J is TRBJ2-7 and V is TRBV12-3 or TRBV12-4; 9 positions match TRBD2. The clonotype was recovered from a human donor in good health (CMV status not recorded). Some clones in this sample may be carry-over from other donors' samples. Material for sequencing was PBMCs. Here the CDR3 reads CASSLASGSWEQYF. The CDR3 DNA reads as TGTGCCAGCAGTTTAGCTAGCGGGAGCTGGGAGCAGTACTTC.